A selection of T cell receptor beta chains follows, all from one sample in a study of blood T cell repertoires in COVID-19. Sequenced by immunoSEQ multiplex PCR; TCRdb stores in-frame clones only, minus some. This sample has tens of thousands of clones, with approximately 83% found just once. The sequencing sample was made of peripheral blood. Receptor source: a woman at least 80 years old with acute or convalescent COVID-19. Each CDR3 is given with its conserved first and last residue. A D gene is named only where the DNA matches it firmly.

CASSPYRVSNEKLFF | . | TRBJ1-4 | TRBV28
CASSPRTAQETQYF | . | TRBJ2-5 | TRBV11-2
CASSPQAPANTGELFF | . | TRBJ2-2 | TRBV7-3
CASSRDSQETQYF | . | TRBJ2-5 | TRBV6-2/TRBV6-3
CASSQQGGAYEQYF | . | TRBJ2-7 | TRBV28
CASSSLGTTYEQYF | . | TRBJ2-7 | TRBV6-5
CASSIRTGTSSGANVLTF | TRBD1 | TRBJ2-6 | TRBV7-9
CASSLIGQGIDTQYF | TRBD1 | TRBJ2-3 | TRBV5-1
CSAEDSGNTIYF | . | TRBJ1-3 | TRBV29-1
CASSPVDRAPQQYF | . | TRBJ2-7 | TRBV7-9
CASSQQTPVGPRDNYGYTF | . | TRBJ1-2 | TRBV18
CASSEAKQGAGTEAFF | TRBD1 | TRBJ1-1 | TRBV2
CASRLASGSLGNIQYF | TRBD2 | TRBJ2-4 | TRBV7-3
CASSLLAGADTQYF | TRBD2 | TRBJ2-3 | TRBV5-1
CASSTLGQGAYEQFF | TRBD1 | TRBJ2-1 | TRBV19
CASSIQVGETQYF | . | TRBJ2-5 | TRBV28
CASSPTSGTDTQYF | TRBD2 | TRBJ2-3 | TRBV5-1
CASSLQGVASDEQFF | TRBD1 | TRBJ2-1 | TRBV5-1
CSVSTVDEQFF | . | TRBJ2-1 | TRBV29-1
CASSYYSNQPQHF | . | TRBJ1-5 | TRBV6-6
CASSRQGDLRRDEQFF | TRBD1 | TRBJ2-1 | TRBV19
CASSLGGGMSNQPQHF | . | TRBJ1-5 | TRBV7-2
CASSLAANPSSYEQYF | . | TRBJ2-7 | TRBV18
CASSLDGGQGYEQYF | TRBD1 | TRBJ2-7 | TRBV7-2
CASSDWTYEQYF | . | TRBJ2-7 | TRBV6-2/TRBV6-3
CASSHPGLADF | TRBD2 | TRBJ2-3 | TRBV2
CSVVDSQETQYF | . | TRBJ2-5 | TRBV29-1
CATAGGTSSYNEQFF | TRBD1 | TRBJ2-1 | TRBV2
CASSLNQGGRTGELFF | . | TRBJ2-2 | TRBV11-2
CASSLTGVNEKLFF | TRBD1 | TRBJ1-4 | TRBV7-9
CASSALRGHTQYF | . | TRBJ2-3 | TRBV11-3
CASSGIQGSTDTQYF | . | TRBJ2-3 | TRBV2
CASYGNSDTQYF | . | TRBJ2-3 | TRBV19
CASSPVARASTEAFF | . | TRBJ1-1 | TRBV18
CALRGGASSYEQYF | TRBD2 | TRBJ2-7 | TRBV27
CASSLPGGVGTDTQYF | TRBD2 | TRBJ2-3 | TRBV28
CASSLGVLSGNTIYF | . | TRBJ1-3 | TRBV5-1
CASRVASGGEETQYF | . | TRBJ2-5 | TRBV25-1
CASSPSGILNTEAFF | . | TRBJ1-1 | TRBV6-5
CASSVAGQGSYNEQFF | TRBD1 | TRBJ2-1 | TRBV9
CASSSTPGGMYEQYF | . | TRBJ2-7 | TRBV7-6
CASSPLPPKSRGGNQPQHF | TRBD1 | TRBJ1-5 | TRBV27
CAIWGGAGGYNEQFF | TRBD2 | TRBJ2-1 | TRBV10-3
CASSTGTGIDTGELFF | TRBD1 | TRBJ2-2 | TRBV7-7
CASSQDGLAGGYEQYF | TRBD2 | TRBJ2-7 | TRBV4-2